This T cell receptor beta chain came from a study of blood T cell repertoires in COVID-19. On the study more broadly: COVID-19 samples from acute and convalescent phases originated in the United States, Italy and Spain. T cells, B-cell-depleted T cells, or PBMCs provided the cDNA or gDNA that served as material.

This clone showed up just once. Germline V gives CDR1 SGHDN, CDR2 FVKESK. V gave up 5 bases and J gave up 3 bases, with 5 bases separating them. This CDR3 has 11 amino acids. In the authors' methods: Amplified reference gene primers provided the basis for estimating nucleated cell counts. Clones were read by immunoSEQ multiplex PCR, and TCRdb kept only the in-frame ones, dropping some. The V and J calls and clone size are taken from that table; D and trimming were inferred from the DNA. The data show some 150,000 clones, roughly nine tenths seen once. Sequencing used peripheral blood. The chain combines TRBV14 with TRBJ2-7; D is ambiguous. This sequence originates from a woman aged 35 to 49 with acute or convalescent COVID-19. Here the CDR3 DNA reads TGTGCCAGCAGCGTCCACTACGAGCAGTACTTC. This translates into CASSVHYEQYF. Looking up the rest from reference TRBV14 and TRBJ2-7 gives the full variable domain: EAGVTQFPSHSVIEKGQTVTLRCDPISGHDNLYWYRRVMGKEIKFLLHFVKESKQDESGMPNNRFLAERTGGTYSTLKVQPAELEDSGVYFCASSVHYEQYFGPGTRLTVT.